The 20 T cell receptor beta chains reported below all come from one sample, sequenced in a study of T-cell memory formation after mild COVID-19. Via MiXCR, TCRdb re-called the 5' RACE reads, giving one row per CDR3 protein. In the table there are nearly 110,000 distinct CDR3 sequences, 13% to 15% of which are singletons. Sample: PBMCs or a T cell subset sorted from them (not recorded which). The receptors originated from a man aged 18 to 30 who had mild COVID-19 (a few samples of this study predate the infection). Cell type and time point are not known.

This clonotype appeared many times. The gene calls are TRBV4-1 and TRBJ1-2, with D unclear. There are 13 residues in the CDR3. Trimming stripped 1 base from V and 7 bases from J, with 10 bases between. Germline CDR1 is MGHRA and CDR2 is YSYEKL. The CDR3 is CASSQGGRFGYTF. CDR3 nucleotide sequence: TGCGCCAGCAGCCAAGGCGGAAGGTTTGGCTACACCTTC.

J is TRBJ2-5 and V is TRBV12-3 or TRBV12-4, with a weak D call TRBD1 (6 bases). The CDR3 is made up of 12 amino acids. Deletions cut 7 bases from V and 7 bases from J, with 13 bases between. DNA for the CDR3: TGTGCCAGCACCTTGGTGGGGGCGACCCAGTACTTC. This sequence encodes CASTLVGATQYF.

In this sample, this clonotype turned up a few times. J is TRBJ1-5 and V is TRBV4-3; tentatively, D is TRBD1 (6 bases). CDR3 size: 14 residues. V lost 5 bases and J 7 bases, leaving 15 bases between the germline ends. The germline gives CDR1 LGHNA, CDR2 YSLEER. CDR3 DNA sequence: TGCGCCAGCAGCGAACAGGGCGTTGGACAGCCCCAGCATTTT. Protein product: CASSEQGVGQPQHF.

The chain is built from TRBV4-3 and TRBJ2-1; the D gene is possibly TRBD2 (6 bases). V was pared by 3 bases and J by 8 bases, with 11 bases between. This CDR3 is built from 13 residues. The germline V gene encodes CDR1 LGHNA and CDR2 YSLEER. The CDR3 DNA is TGCGCCAGCAGCCACTTGGGAGGCGATGAGCAGTTCTTC. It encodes CASSHLGGDEQFF.

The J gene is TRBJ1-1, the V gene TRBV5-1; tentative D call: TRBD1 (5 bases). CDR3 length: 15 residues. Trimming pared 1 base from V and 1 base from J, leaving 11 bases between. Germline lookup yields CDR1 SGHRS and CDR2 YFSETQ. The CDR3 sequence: CASSLTGTANTEAFF. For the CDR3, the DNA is TGCGCCAGCAGCTTGACCGGGACGGCGAACACTGAAGCTTTCTTT.

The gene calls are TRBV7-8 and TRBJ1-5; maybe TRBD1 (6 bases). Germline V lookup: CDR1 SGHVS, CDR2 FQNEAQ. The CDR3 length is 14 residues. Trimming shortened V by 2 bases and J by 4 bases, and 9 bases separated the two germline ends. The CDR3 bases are TGTGCCAGCAGCTTATCCGGACAGAATCAGCCCCAGCATTTT. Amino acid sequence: CASSLSGQNQPQHF. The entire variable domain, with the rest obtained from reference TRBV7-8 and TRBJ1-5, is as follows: GAGVSQSPRYKVAKRGQDVALRCDPISGHVSLFWYQQALGQGPEFLTYFQNEAQLDKSGLPSDRFFAERPEGSVSTLKIQRTQQEDSAVYLCASSLSGQNQPQHFGDGTRLSIL.

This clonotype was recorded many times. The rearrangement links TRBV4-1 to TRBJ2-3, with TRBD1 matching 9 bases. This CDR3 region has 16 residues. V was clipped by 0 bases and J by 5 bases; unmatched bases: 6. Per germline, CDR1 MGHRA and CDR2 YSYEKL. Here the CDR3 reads CASSQEQGALKDTQYF. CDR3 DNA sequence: TGCGCCAGCAGCCAAGAACAGGGGGCGCTTAAAGATACGCAGTATTTT.

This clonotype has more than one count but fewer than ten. The CDR3 here is CASSFGRRGQYF. Here the CDR3 DNA reads TGCGCCAGCAGCTTCGGGAGGAGAGGGCAGTACTTC. The J gene is TRBJ2-7, the V gene TRBV5-1, with 7 bases matching TRBD2. Germline lookup yields CDR1 SGHRS and CDR2 YFSETQ. The J segment lost 9 bases and the V segment lost 2 bases, leaving 5 bases of the junction unmatched. The CDR3 spans 12 residues.

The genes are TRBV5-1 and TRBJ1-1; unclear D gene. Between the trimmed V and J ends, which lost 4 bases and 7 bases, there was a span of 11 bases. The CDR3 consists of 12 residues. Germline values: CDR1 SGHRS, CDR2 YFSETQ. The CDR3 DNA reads TGCGCCAGCAGCACCGGACGGCTTGAAGCTTTCTTT. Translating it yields CASSTGRLEAFF.

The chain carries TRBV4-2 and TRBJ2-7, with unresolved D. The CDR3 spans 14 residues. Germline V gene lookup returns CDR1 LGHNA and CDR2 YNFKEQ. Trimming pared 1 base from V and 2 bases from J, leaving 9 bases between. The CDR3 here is CASSQGSITYEQYF. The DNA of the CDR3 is TGTGCCAGCAGCCAAGGGAGTATTACCTACGAGCAGTACTTC.

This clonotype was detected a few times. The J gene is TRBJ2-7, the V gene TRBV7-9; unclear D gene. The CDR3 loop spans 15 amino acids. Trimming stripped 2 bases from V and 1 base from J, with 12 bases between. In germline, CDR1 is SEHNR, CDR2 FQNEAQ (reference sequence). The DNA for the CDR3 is TGTGCCAGCAGCTTAATCGGCCTCAATTCCTACGAGCAGTACTTC. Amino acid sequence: CASSLIGLNSYEQYF.

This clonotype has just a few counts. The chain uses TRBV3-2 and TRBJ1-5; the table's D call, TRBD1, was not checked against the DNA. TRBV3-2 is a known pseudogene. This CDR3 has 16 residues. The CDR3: CASSPNQDRDNQPQHF. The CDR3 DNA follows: TGTGCCAGCAGCCCAAACCAGGACAGGGACAATCAGCCCCAGCATTTT.

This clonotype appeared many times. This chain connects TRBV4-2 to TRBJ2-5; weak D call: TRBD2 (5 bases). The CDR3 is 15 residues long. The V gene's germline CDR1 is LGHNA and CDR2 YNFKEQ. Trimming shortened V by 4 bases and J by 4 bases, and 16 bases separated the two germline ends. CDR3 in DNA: TGTGCCAGCAGCCGGGAGAGGGTGGCAGGAGAGACCCAGTACTTC. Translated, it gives CASSRERVAGETQYF.

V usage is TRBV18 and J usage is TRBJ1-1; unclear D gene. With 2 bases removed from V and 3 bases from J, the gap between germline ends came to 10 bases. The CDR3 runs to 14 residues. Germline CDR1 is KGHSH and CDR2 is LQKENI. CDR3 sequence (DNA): TGTGCCAGCTCACCATTGTTCCGGGACACTGAAGCTTTCTTT. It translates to CASSPLFRDTEAFF.

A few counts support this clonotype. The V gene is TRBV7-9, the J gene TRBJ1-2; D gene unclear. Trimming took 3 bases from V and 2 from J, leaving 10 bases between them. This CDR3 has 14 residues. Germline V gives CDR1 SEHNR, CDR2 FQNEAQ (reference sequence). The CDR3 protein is CASSFWSLNYGYTF. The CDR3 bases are TGTGCCAGCAGCTTTTGGTCTTTAAACTATGGCTACACCTTC.

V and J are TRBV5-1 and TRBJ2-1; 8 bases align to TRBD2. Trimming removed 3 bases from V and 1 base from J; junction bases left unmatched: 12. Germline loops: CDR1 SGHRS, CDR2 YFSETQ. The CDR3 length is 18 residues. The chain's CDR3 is CASSSVGAGGLSYNEQFF. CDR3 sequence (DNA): TGCGCCAGCAGCTCGGTCGGGGCGGGGGGTTTGTCCTACAATGAGCAGTTCTTC.

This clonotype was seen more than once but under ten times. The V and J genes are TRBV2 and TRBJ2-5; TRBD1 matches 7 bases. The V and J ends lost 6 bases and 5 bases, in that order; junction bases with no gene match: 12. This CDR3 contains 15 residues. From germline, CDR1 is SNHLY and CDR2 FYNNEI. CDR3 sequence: CASSKGGLASETQYF. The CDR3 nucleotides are TGTGCCAGCAGCAAAGGGGGCCTAGCTTCTGAGACCCAGTACTTC. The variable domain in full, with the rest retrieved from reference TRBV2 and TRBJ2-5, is EPEVTQTPSHQVTQMGQEVILRCVPISNHLYFYWYRQILGQKVEFLVSFYNNEISEKSEIFDDQFSVERPDGSNFTLKIRSTKLEDSAMYFCASSKGGLASETQYFGPGTRLLVL.

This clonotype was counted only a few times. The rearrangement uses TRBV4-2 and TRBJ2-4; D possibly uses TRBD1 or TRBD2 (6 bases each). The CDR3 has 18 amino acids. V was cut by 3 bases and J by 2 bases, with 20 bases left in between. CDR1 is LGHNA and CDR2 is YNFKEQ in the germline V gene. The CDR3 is CASSHYGGPSGPKNIQYF. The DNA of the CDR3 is TGTGCCAGCAGCCATTATGGGGGGCCCTCAGGGCCCAAAAACATTCAGTACTTC.

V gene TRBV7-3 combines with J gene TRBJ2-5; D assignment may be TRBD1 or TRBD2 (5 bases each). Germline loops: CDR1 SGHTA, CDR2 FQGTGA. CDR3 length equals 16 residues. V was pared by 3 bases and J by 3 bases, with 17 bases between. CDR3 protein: CASSFRGRAYEETQYF. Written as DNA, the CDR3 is TGTGCCAGCAGCTTCCGGGGACGTGCGTATGAAGAGACCCAGTACTTC.

As DNA, the CDR3 is TGCGCCAGCAGCGGGGGACTAGTTGAGGAGCAGTACTTC. Amino acids: CASSGGLVEEQYF. The V and J genes are TRBV5-1 and TRBJ2-7; 8 nucleotides match TRBD2. CDR3 length: 13 amino acids. CDR1 and CDR2 (germline): SGHRS, YFSETQ. The J segment lost 7 bases and the V segment lost 4 bases, leaving 7 bases of the junction unmatched.